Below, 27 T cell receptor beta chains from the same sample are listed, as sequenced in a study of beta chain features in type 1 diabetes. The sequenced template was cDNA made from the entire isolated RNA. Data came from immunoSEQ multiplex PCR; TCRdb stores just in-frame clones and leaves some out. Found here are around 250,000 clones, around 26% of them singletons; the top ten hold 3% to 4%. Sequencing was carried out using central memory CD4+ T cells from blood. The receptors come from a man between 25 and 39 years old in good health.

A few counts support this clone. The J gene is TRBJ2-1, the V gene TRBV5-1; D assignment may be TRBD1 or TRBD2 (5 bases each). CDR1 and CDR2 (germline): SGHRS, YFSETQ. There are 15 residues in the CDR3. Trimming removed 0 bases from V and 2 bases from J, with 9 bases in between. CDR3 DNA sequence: TGCGCCAGCAGCTTGGCCGAGGGGCCCTACAATGAGCAGTTCTTC. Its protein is CASSLAEGPYNEQFF.

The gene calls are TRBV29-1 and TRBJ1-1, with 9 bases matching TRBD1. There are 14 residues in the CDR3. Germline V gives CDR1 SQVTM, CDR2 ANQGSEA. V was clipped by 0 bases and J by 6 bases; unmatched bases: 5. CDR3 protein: CSVEDLDRGAEAFF. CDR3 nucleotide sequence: TGCAGCGTTGAAGATCTCGACAGGGGGGCTGAAGCTTTCTTT.

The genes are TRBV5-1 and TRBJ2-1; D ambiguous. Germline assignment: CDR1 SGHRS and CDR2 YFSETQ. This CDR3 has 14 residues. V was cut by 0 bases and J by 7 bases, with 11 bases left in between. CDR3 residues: CASSLEQQSNEQFF. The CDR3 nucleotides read TGCGCCAGCAGCTTGGAACAGCAAAGTAATGAGCAGTTCTTC.

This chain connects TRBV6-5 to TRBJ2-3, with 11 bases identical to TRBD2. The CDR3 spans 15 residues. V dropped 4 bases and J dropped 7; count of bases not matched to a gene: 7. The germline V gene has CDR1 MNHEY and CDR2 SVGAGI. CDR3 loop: CASSLAGGPSYTQYF. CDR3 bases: TGTGCCAGCAGTTTAGCGGGAGGGCCCTCATATACGCAGTATTTT.

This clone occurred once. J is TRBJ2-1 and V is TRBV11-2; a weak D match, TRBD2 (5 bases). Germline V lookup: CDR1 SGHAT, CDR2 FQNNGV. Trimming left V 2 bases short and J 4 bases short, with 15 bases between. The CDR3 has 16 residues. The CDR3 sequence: CASSLKRRSEYNEQFF. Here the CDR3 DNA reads TGTGCCAGCAGCTTAAAGAGGAGGAGCGAGTACAATGAGCAGTTCTTC.

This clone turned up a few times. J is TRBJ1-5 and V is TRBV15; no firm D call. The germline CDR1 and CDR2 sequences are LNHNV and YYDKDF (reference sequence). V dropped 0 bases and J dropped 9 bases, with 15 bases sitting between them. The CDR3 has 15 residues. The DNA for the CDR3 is TGTGCCACCAGCAGAGAGCTGGCGGCTGACCCGCCCCAGCATTTT. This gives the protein CATSRELAADPPQHF.

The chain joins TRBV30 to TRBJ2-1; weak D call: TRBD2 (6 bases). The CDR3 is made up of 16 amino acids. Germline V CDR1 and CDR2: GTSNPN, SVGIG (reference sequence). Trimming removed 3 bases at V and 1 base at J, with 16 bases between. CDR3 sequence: CAWRGGEPGSYNEQFF. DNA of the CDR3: TGTGCCTGGAGGGGCGGGGAGCCGGGGTCCTACAATGAGCAGTTCTTC.

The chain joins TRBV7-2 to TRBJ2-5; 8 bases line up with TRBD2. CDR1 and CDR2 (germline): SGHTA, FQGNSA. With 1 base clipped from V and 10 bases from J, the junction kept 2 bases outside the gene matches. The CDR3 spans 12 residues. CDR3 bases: TGTGCCAGCAGCTTAGGCGGGGGGAGCCAGTACTTC. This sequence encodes CASSLGGGSQYF.

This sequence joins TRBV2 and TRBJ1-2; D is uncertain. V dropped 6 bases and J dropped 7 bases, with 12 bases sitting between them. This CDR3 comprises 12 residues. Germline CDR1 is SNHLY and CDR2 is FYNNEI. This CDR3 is CASSAQGSGYTF. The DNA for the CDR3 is TGTGCCAGCAGCGCCCAAGGGAGTGGCTACACCTTC.

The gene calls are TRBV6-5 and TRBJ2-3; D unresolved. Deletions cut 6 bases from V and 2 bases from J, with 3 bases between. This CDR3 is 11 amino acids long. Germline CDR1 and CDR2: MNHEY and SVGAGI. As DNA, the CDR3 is TGTGCCAGCAGACTCACAGATACGCAGTATTTT. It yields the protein CASRLTDTQYF.

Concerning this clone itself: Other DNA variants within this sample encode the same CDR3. The chain's CDR3 is CASSLAGTGPYEQYF. In DNA, the CDR3 is TGTGCCAGCAGCTTAGCGGGGACAGGACCCTACGAGCAGTACTTC. The rearrangement joins TRBV7-2 to TRBJ2-7; TRBD1 matches at 8 bases. The CDR3 runs 15 residues. Trimming took 0 bases from V and 2 from J; bases not matched to a gene: 3. In germline, CDR1 is SGHTA, CDR2 FQGNSA.

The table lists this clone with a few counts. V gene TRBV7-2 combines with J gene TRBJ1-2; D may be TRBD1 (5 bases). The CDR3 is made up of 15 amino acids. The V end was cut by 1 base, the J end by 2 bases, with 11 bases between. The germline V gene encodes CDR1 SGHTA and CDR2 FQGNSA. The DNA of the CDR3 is TGTGCCAGCAGCTTAGTTGGCAGGGCCAACTATGGCTACACCTTC. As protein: CASSLVGRANYGYTF.

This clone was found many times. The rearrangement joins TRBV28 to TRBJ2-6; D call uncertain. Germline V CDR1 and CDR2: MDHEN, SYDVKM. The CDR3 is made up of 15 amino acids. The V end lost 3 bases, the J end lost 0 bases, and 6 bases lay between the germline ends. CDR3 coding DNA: TGTGCCAGCAGTTTGATTAACTCTGGGGCCAACGTCCTGACTTTC. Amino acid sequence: CASSLINSGANVLTF.

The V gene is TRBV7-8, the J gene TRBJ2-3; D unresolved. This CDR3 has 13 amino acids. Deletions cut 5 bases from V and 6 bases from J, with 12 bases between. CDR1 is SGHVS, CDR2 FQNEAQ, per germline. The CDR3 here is CASSPAPRDTQYF. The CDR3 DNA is TGTGCCAGCAGCCCCGCCCCCCGGGATACGCAGTATTTT.

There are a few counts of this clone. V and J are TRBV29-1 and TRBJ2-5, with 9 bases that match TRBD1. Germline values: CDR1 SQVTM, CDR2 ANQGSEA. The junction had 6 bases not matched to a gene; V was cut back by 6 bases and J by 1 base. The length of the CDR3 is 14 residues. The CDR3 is CSVATGGFQETQYF. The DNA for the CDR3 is TGCAGCGTCGCGACAGGGGGATTCCAAGAGACCCAGTACTTC.

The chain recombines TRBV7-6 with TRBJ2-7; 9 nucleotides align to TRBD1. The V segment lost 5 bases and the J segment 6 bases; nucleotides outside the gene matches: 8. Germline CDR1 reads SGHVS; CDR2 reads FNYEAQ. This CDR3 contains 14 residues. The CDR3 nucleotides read TGTGCCAGCAGCCGTAGTTCGGACAGGGGCGAGCAGTACTTC. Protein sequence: CASSRSSDRGEQYF.

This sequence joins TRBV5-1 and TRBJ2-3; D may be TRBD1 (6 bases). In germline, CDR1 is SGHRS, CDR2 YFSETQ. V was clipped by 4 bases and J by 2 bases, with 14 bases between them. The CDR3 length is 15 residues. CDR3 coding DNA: TGCGCCAGCAGCGCCCAGGGGAGAAACACAGATACGCAGTATTTT. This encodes CASSAQGRNTDTQYF.

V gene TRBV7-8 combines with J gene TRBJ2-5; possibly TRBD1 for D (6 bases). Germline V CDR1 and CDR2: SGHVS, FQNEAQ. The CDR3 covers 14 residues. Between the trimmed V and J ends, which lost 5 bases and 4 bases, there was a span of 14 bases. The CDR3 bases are TGTGCCAGCAGCGAGGGACATCTGCCAGAGACCCAGTACTTC. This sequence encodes CASSEGHLPETQYF.

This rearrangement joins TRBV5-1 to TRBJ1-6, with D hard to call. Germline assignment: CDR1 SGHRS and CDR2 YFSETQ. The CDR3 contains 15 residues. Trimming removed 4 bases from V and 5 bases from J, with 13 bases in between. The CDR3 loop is CASSLRDPDNSPLHF. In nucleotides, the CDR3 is TGCGCCAGCAGCCTCCGGGATCCTGATAATTCACCCCTCCACTTT.

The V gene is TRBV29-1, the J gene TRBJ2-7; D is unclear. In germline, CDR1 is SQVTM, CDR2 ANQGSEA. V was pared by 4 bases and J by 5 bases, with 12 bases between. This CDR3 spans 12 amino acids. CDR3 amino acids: CSVASPWDEQYF. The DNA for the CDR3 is TGCAGCGTTGCATCCCCTTGGGACGAGCAGTACTTC.

The CDR3: CASSSRNEQFF. As DNA, the CDR3 is TGTGCCAGCAGTTCTCGGAATGAGCAGTTCTTC. The rearrangement joins TRBV6-5 to TRBJ2-1; D gene ambiguous. V lost 4 bases to trimming and J lost 7 bases, with 5 bases between them. The V gene's germline CDR1 is MNHEY and CDR2 SVGAGI. The CDR3 has 11 amino acids.

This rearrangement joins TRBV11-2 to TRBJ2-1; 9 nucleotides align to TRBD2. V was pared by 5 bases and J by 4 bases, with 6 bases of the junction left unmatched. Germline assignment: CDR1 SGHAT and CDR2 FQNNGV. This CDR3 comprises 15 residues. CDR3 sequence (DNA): TGTGCCAGCAGCCTGCTGACTAGCGGTTACAATGAGCAGTTCTTC. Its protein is CASSLLTSGYNEQFF.

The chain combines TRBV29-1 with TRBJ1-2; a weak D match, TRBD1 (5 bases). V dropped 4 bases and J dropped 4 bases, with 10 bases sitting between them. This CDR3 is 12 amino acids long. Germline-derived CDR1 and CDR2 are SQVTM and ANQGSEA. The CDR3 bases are TGCAGCGTTGTGGGGGAATTCTATGGCTACACCTTC. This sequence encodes CSVVGEFYGYTF.

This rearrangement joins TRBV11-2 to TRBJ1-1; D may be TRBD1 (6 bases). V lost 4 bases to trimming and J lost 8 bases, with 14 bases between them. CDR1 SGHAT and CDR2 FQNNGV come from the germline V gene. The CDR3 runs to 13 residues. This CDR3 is CASSSRTDREAFF. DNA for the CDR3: TGTGCCAGCAGCTCTAGGACGGACAGAGAAGCTTTCTTT.

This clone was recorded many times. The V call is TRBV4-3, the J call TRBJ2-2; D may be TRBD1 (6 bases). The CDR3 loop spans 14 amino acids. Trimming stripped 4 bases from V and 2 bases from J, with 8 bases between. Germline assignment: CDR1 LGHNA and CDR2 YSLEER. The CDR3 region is CASSPQGNTGELFF. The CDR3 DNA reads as TGCGCCAGCAGCCCACAGGGCAACACCGGGGAGCTGTTTTTT.

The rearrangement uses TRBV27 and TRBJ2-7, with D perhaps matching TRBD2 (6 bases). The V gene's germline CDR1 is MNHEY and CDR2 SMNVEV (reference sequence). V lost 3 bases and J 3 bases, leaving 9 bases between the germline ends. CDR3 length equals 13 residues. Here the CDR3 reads CASSFNGGYEQYF. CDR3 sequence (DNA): TGTGCCAGCAGTTTCAACGGGGGCTACGAGCAGTACTTC.

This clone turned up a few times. In nucleotides, the CDR3 is TGTGCCAGCAGCGCGGGACTGAACGCCTACAATGAGCAGTTCTTC. This translates into CASSAGLNAYNEQFF. The chain uses TRBV9 and TRBJ2-1; TRBD2 is a possible D gene (6 bases). CDR3 length: 15 residues. The germline CDR1 and CDR2 sequences are SGDLS and YYNGEE. V lost 3 bases and J lost 2, with 12 bases in between.